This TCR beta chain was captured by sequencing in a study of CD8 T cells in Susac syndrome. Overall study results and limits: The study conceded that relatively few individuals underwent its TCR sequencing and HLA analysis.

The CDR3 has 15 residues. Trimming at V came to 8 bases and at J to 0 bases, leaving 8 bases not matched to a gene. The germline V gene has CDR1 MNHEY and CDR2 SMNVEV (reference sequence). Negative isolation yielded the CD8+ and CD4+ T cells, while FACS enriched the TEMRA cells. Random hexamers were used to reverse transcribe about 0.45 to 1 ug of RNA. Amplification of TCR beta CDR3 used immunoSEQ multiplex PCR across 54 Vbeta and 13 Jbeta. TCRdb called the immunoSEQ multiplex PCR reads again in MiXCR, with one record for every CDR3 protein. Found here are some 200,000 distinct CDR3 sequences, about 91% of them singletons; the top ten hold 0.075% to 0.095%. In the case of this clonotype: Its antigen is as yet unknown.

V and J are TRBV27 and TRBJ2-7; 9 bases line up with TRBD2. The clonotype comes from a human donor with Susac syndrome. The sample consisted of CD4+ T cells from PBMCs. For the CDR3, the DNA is TGTGCCAGCCGCCCTCTAGCGGGAAGCTCCTACGAGCAGTACTTC. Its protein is CASRPLAGSSYEQYF.